The text below deals with one TCR beta chain. Its antigen is unidentified. This record belongs to a study of T cells after posttransplantation cyclophosphamide. TCRdb's copy holds only in-frame clones and misses some; the assay was immunoSEQ multiplex PCR. The sample was found to contain over 35,000 clones, and every one recurs. Study results and limitations: Recipient CMV seropositivity and CMV reactivation strongly tracked TRB clonality. Later post-transplant blood repertoires were often dominated by donor CD8+ memory clones.

The related graft donor's blood sample was taken on the day of bone marrow donation. The TCR sequence derives from a man aged 35-49 years in good health, CMV-negative, and a related stem cell transplant donor. The specimen was PBMCs.

As DNA, the CDR3 is TGTGCCAGCACCCTGAGCGGGGGCTACGAGCAGTACTTC. This encodes CASTLSGGYEQYF. The chain carries TRBV2 and TRBJ2-7; 8 bases are a match to TRBD2. Germline lookup yields CDR1 SNHLY and CDR2 FYNNEI. J was trimmed by 3 bases and V by 7 bases; bases with no gene match: 5. The CDR3 has 13 residues.